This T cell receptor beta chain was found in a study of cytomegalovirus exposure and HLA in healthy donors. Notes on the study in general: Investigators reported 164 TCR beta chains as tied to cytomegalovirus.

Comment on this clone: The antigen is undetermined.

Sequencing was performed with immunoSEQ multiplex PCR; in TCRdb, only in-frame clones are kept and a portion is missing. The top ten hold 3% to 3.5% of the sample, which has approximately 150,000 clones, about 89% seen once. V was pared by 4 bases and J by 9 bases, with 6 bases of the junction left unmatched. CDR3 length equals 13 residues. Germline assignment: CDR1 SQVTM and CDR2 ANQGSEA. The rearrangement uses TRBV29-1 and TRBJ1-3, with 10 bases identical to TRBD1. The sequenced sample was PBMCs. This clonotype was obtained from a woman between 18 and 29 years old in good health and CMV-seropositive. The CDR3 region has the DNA TGCAGCGTTGCCGGGACAGGGGATCGCACCATATATTTT. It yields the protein CSVAGTGDRTIYF.